This T cell receptor (beta chain) comes out of a study of blood T cell repertoires in COVID-19. Overall study: Whether acute or convalescent, the COVID-19 samples came from the United States, Italy and Spain. PBMCs, B-cell-depleted T cells, or T cells provided the cDNA or gDNA that made up the material.

This CDR3 contains 15 residues. The germline V gene encodes CDR1 SGHRS and CDR2 YFSETQ. V lost 4 bases and J lost 0, with 14 bases in between. In the authors' methods: Nucleated cell counts were estimated from reference gene primer amplification. Assay used: immunoSEQ multiplex PCR; TCRdb lists only in-frame clones, some missing. That table gives V, J and clone size, and the DNA gave D and trimming. Among around 160,000 clones, about 90% were seen once, and the ten largest hold approximately 3%. This clonotype originated in a man aged 55 to 70 with acute or convalescent COVID-19. The chain couples TRBV5-1 to TRBJ2-7; D might be TRBD2 (7 bases). Sequenced sample: peripheral blood. CDR3 in DNA: TGCGCCAGCAGCGTCGGGGGGCTTAGCTCCTACGAGCAGTACTTC. Its translation is CASSVGGLSSYEQYF.